This T cell receptor beta chain was sequenced for a study of shared clonotypes between healthy human individuals. J gave up 5 bases and V 3 bases, and 7 bases lay outside the gene matches. Germline V CDR1 and CDR2: SGHTA, FQGNSA. The CDR3 loop spans 16 amino acids. Evenly divided among several immunoSEQ plates was the genomic DNA of each subset. Replicate PCRs from sorted subsets contained roughly 190 ng DNA, which is 29,000 or so T cell genomes. Data came from immunoSEQ multiplex PCR; TCRdb stores just in-frame clones and leaves some out. The table lists about 2.4 million clones, approximately 93% of them singletons. About this clone itself: The antigen remains undetermined.

Study-wide results and limits: Among donors, sharing of clonotypes was expected to be affected by sequencing depth.

The source material was naive CD4+ T cells from PBMCs. Subset meaning: CD45RA+ positively selected. V is TRBV7-2 and J is TRBJ1-4; 9 bases fit TRBD1. The source of this sequence is a man aged 18 to 29 in good health. Some clones in this sample may be carry-over from other donors' samples. The CDR3: CASSFRWDRVNEKLFF. The CDR3 DNA reads TGTGCCAGCAGCTTCCGCTGGGACAGGGTAAATGAAAAACTGTTTTTT.